This T cell receptor (beta chain) was captured in a study of molecular identifiers for immune sequencing clone quantification. With respect to this clonotype: One end of the junction fails to match germline, which may point to a read error.

Germline lookup yields CDR1 SGHNT and CDR2 YENEEA. This CDR3 contains 14 residues. Listed TCR primers and previously described methods were used for bulk TCR libraries. TCRdb reprocessed the PCR reads via MiXCR and lists one record per CDR3 protein. In the table there are 400,000 to 600,000 distinct CDR3 sequences, about a fifth of which are singletons. This clonotype was sampled from a human donor in good health. Some libraries in this study had Jurkat cell RNA spiked in. The rearrangement links TRBV11-3 to TRBJ2-7; D is uncertain. Sequencing used naive CD8+ T cells from blood, with Jurkat cell RNA spiked in. Described subset: FACS-sorted CD8+CD4-CCR7+CD45RA+ naive T cells. The CDR3 DNA follows: TGTGCCAGCAGCGCGTCGGGTAGCTCCTACGTGCAGTACTTC. This encodes CASSASGSSYVQYF. The full variable domain, its missing parts supplied by reference TRBV11-3 and TRBJ2-7, is EAGVVQSPRYKIIEKKQPVAFWCNPISGHNTLYWYLQNLGQGPELLIRYENEEAVDDSQLPKDRFSAERLKGVDSTLKIQPAELGDSAVYLCASSASGSSYVQYFGPGTRLTVT.